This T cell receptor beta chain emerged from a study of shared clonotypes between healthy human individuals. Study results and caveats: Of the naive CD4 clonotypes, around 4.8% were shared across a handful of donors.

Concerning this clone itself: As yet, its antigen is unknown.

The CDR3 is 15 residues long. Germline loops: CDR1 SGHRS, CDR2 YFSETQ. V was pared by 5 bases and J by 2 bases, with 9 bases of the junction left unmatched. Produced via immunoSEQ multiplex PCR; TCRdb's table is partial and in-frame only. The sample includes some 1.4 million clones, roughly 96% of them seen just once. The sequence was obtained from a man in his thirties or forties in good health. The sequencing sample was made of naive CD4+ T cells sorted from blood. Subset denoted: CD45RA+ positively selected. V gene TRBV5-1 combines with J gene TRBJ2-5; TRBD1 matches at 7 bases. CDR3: CASRPGTAFQETQYF. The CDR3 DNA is TGCGCCAGCAGACCAGGGACAGCCTTTCAAGAGACCCAGTACTTC.